Below, 13 T cell receptor beta chains from the same sample are listed, as sequenced in a study of blood T cell repertoires in COVID-19. Measured with immunoSEQ multiplex PCR; TCRdb has only the in-frame clones, and not every one. Among over 200,000 clones, about 89% were seen once, and the ten largest hold just under 9%. The specimen was PBMCs or T cells enriched from blood (not recorded which). The receptors were gathered from a man between 35 and 55 years old who had recovered from COVID-19.

The genes are TRBV5-4 and TRBJ1-1; 8 bases align to TRBD1. The V gene end was trimmed by 2 bases and the J gene end by 0 bases; junction bases not matched to a gene: 3. Germline values: CDR1 SGHNT, CDR2 YYREEE (reference sequence). The CDR3 covers 15 residues. The CDR3 coding sequence is TGTGCCAGCAGCTTCCCGACAGGGGTGAACACTGAAGCTTTCTTT. Encoded protein: CASSFPTGVNTEAFF.

V usage is TRBV7-2 and J usage is TRBJ1-2; the D gene is possibly TRBD1 (6 bases). Between the trimmed V and J ends, which lost 1 base and 5 bases, there was a span of 14 bases. The CDR3 runs 15 residues. Germline V lookup: CDR1 SGHTA, CDR2 FQGNSA. CDR3 DNA sequence: TGTGCCAGCAGCTTAGTTCGGGGGGCGGGATATGGCTACACCTTC. The encoded protein is CASSLVRGAGYGYTF.

The chain uses TRBV19 and TRBJ1-2, with D unresolved. The CDR3 spans 13 residues. V lost 2 bases to trimming and J lost 8 bases, with 12 bases between them. Germline V gives CDR1 LNHDA, CDR2 SQIVND (reference sequence). Written as DNA, the CDR3 is TGTGCCAGTAGTATATTTGGGCGGGTCGGCTACACCTTC. Protein: CASSIFGRVGYTF.

The chain joins TRBV27 to TRBJ1-5; 12 bases align to TRBD1. Germline V gene data show CDR1 as MNHEY and CDR2 as SMNVEV (reference sequence). The CDR3 spans 16 residues. The junction had 8 bases not matched to a gene; V was cut back by 5 bases and J by 6 bases. CDR3 sequence: CASSPEGQGAVQPQHF. The CDR3 DNA sequence: TGTGCCAGCAGTCCCGAGGGACAGGGGGCAGTTCAGCCCCAGCATTTT.

The rearrangement joins TRBV19 to TRBJ1-4; 9 bases are shared with TRBD1. V lost 3 bases, J lost 4 bases, and 6 bases stayed unmatched. Germline loops: CDR1 LNHDA, CDR2 SQIVND (reference sequence). The CDR3 covers 16 residues. CDR3 in amino acids: CASSMGQGGINEKLFF. CDR3 nucleotides: TGTGCCAGTAGTATGGGACAGGGAGGAATTAATGAAAAACTGTTTTTT.

This rearrangement joins TRBV27 to TRBJ1-5; D ambiguous. Trimming removed 0 bases at V and 7 bases at J, with 10 bases between. The CDR3 covers 14 residues. The germline CDR1 and CDR2 sequences are MNHEY and SMNVEV (reference sequence). The CDR3 sequence: CASSLSAGHQPQHF. CDR3 DNA sequence: TGTGCCAGCAGTTTATCGGCGGGTCACCAGCCCCAGCATTTT.

J is TRBJ2-3 and V is TRBV19; possible D gene TRBD2, 6 bases. Trimming shortened V by 8 bases and J by 2 bases, and 11 bases separated the two germline ends. Germline assignment: CDR1 LNHDA and CDR2 SQIVND (reference sequence). The CDR3 totals 13 residues. As DNA, the CDR3 is TGTGCCAGTGGGGGGTTCAACACAGATACGCAGTATTTT. This gives the protein CASGGFNTDTQYF.

The V and J genes are TRBV30 and TRBJ1-2, with D perhaps matching TRBD1 (6 bases). Trimming cost V 0 bases and J 8 bases, with 16 bases left between them. The CDR3 runs to 14 residues. Germline V gives CDR1 GTSNPN, CDR2 SVGIG (reference sequence). CDR3 sequence: CAWSVRTAPLGYTF. CDR3 bases: TGTGCCTGGAGTGTACGGACAGCCCCATTAGGCTACACCTTC. The full variable domain, rest sourced from reference TRBV30 and TRBJ1-2, is SQTIHQWPATLVQPVGSPLSLECTVEGTSNPNLYWYRQAAGRGLQLLFYSVGIGQISSEVPQNLSASRPQDRQFILSSKKLLLSDSGFYLCAWSVRTAPLGYTFGSGTRLTVV.

The rearrangement joins TRBV5-1 to TRBJ2-7; 7 bases are a match to TRBD1. CDR1 and CDR2 from the germline V gene are SGHRS and YFSETQ. The V and J ends lost 4 bases and 5 bases, in that order; junction bases with no gene match: 9. The CDR3 has 14 amino acids. The CDR3 loop reads CASSPQTTGNEQYF. The CDR3 DNA reads TGCGCCAGCAGCCCCCAGACGACAGGGAACGAGCAGTACTTC.

The CDR3 sequence: CASSETSGITYEQYF. DNA for the CDR3: TGTGCCAGCAGTGAAACTAGCGGGATTACCTACGAGCAGTACTTC. This sequence joins TRBV6-1 and TRBJ2-7; 10 bases line up with TRBD2. The J segment lost 2 bases and the V segment lost 2 bases, leaving 3 bases of the junction unmatched. Germline V CDR1 and CDR2: MNHNS, SASEGT. CDR3 length: 15 residues.

The chain uses TRBV12-3 or TRBV12-4 and TRBJ2-7; perhaps TRBD2 as D (5 bases). The CDR3 loop spans 13 amino acids. V was pared by 4 bases and J by 4 bases, with 11 bases between. CDR3 protein: CASSYLALYEQYF. DNA of the CDR3: TGTGCCAGCAGTTACCTAGCCCTTTACGAGCAGTACTTC.

The chain combines TRBV7-9 with TRBJ2-7; 7 nucleotides agree with TRBD1. There are 15 residues in the CDR3. Per germline, CDR1 SEHNR and CDR2 FQNEAQ (reference sequence). Unmatched junction bases numbered 11, after V lost 5 bases and J lost 4 bases. CDR3 loop: CASSPGDSSVYEQYF. In DNA, the CDR3 is TGTGCCAGCAGCCCCGGGGACAGCTCCGTTTACGAGCAGTACTTC.

The V gene is TRBV4-1, the J gene TRBJ2-7, with TRBD1 matching 12 bases. Germline trimming cut 4 bases from V and 6 bases from J; bases unmatched to any gene: 7. Germline CDR1 reads MGHRA; CDR2 reads YSYEKL. The CDR3 totals 15 residues. For the CDR3, the DNA is TGCGCCAGCAGCCGGCCGGGACAGGGGGCGGGCGAGCAGTACTTC. Amino acid sequence: CASSRPGQGAGEQYF.